The T cell receptor beta chain under discussion was sequenced for a study of cytomegalovirus exposure and HLA in healthy donors. Points from the study as a whole: Many donors shared some public TCRs, even though most TCR sequences were rare. According to reports, the classifier identified cytomegalovirus status with high specificity and sensitivity. Equally common other TCR beta chains were less clonally expanded than HLA-associated ones, a later analysis found.

As concerns this clone: Antigen specificity is unknown.

All donors participated as healthy donors of bone marrow. The CDR3 is 12 amino acids. Trimming at V came to 6 bases and at J to 6 bases, leaving 5 bases not matched to a gene. Germline loops: CDR1 SQVTM, CDR2 ANQGSEA. With 60 Vbeta and 13 Jbeta primers, the PCR was carried out. This table comes from immunoSEQ multiplex PCR, and its TCRdb copy is limited to in-frame clones, with some not included. Of some 130,000 clones listed, 80% were seen once; the top ten hold over 2%. The receptor was isolated from a man aged 30-40 years in good health and CMV-seronegative. Sequencing input: PBMCs. The V call is TRBV29-1, the J call TRBJ2-1; TRBD1 aligns across 7 bases. CDR3 in amino acids: CSVGQVVNEQFF. CDR3 DNA: TGCAGCGTAGGACAGGTTGTCAATGAGCAGTTCTTC.